The entry that follows covers one T cell receptor beta chain sequence. Its antigen is unidentified. For repertoire sequencing, the TCR beta CDR3 regions were amplified from RNA transcripts. Investigators did first-round RT-PCR with HTBI primers, then second-round multiplex PCR. MiXCR, run by TCRdb on the multiplex PCR reads, gives a single entry per CDR3 protein. The sample holds 740,000 or so distinct CDR3 sequences, approximately 40% seen once. This sample stems from a study of Graves' ophthalmopathy and Graves' hyperthyroidism. Germline lookup yields CDR1 LNHDA and CDR2 SQIVND (reference sequence). V lost 3 bases, J lost 4 bases, and 16 bases lay in between. This CDR3 contains 16 residues. Study results and limitations: A classifier, a 13-signature model, separated ophthalmopathy from stable hyperthyroidism with 85% to 90% sensitivity and about 83% specificity. Ophthalmopathy progression prediction by the model yielded a sensitivity of about 69% and a specificity of under 80%. Blood also carried most expanded thyroid clonotypes exceeding 0.001 frequency.

Ophthalmopathy-affected donors exhibited moderate-to-severe activity, CAS ≥3, NOSPECS ≥4, and duration under 3 months. Sequenced material: peripheral blood. This TCR derives from an adult man with Graves' ophthalmopathy. The gene calls are TRBV19 and TRBJ2-1; the D gene could be TRBD1 or TRBD2 (6 bases each). DNA of the CDR3: TGTGCCAGTAGTATTGGGCGGCAGGGGAGGTACAATGAGCAGTTCTTC. Amino acid sequence: CASSIGRQGRYNEQFF.